This is a list of T cell receptor beta chains from one sample in a study of vaccination effects on CD4 cells after COVID-19. For these receptors, no antigen is known. Clones were read by immunoSEQ multiplex PCR, and TCRdb kept only the in-frame ones, dropping some. The repertoire holds roughly 41,000 clones, approximately 70% seen once, with 7.7% in the top ten. Material: CD4+ T cells from PBMCs cultured without peptide, obtained after COVID-19 vaccination. The source of these receptors is a human donor who received a COVID-19 vaccine. Both conserved end residues are part of each CDR3.

CASSFGQGAVGELFF TRBV5-1
CASSFRDNQNTEAFF TRBV6-2/TRBV6-3
CASSRGTSQPTSTDTQYF TRBV11-3
CASSLLGQGGTEAFF TRBV5-1
CASSKVSQGAPNYGYTF TRBV21-1
CASSLDSVNTEAFF TRBV7-9
CASSFYRDLSGSYNEQFF TRBV5-6
CASSDSSNYGYTF TRBV2
CAISESQDRGHEQYF TRBV10-3
CASSYGGLEKLFF TRBV6-5
CASSGGVGYEQYF TRBV9
CSASPRSSGNTIYF TRBV20-1
CASSDRIGPTGEQFF TRBV2
CASSEHRDEQYF TRBV10-1
CASSDRGNQPQHF TRBV2
CASSLSPTSGKRLGYEQYF TRBV28
CASSLGTAYEQYF TRBV11-2
CASSLAGGPPGEQYF TRBV7-9
CASSLGYPGQETQYF TRBV5-1
CASSPGQSYGYTF TRBV11-2
CASSYWARNSYEQYF TRBV19
CASRNAAFSGNTIYF TRBV6-5
CASSFLPGQETQYF TRBV5-1
CASSFPGANVLTF TRBV7-6